This entry lists 25 T cell receptor beta chains sequenced from one sample in a study of shared clonotypes between healthy human individuals. Profiling relied on immunoSEQ multiplex PCR, and the TCRdb table lists in-frame clones only, not all of them. This table holds about 520,000 clones, about 84% found once. The material sequenced was PBMCs. These receptors were collected from a woman between 40 and 50 years old in good health. Some clones in this sample may be carry-over from other donors' samples.

As for this clone: Only one base separates this from a far larger clonotype, so it likely reflects a read error. This sequence joins TRBV28 and TRBJ2-3; TRBD2 matches 8 bases. The CDR3 is 16 amino acids. Germline V lookup: CDR1 MDHEN, CDR2 SYDVKM. Trimming removed 5 bases from V and 0 bases from J; junction bases left unmatched: 7. The DNA of the CDR3 is TGTGCCAGCAGTAAGGTACTAGCGGTTAGCACAGATACGCAGTATTTT. It yields the protein CASSKVLAVSTDTQYF.

V and J are TRBV9 and TRBJ1-5; D gene ambiguous. Deletions cut 4 bases from V and 0 bases from J, with 23 bases between. From germline, CDR1 is SGDLS and CDR2 YYNGEE. This CDR3 is built from 19 residues. The CDR3 here is CASSCGRIGPLYSNQPQHF. The CDR3, as DNA: TGTGCCAGCAGCTGCGGGCGGATCGGGCCCCTTTATAGCAATCAGCCCCAGCATTTT. Supplemented by reference TRBV9 and TRBJ1-5, the full variable domain reads DSGVTQTPKHLITATGQRVTLRCSPRSGDLSVYWYQQSLDQGLQFLIQYYNGEERAKGNILERFSAQQFPDLHSELNLSSLELGDSALYFCASSCGRIGPLYSNQPQHFGDGTRLSIL.

This chain links TRBV5-1 with TRBJ2-1; D gene unclear. V lost 1 base to trimming and J lost 9 bases, with 5 bases between them. The CDR3 sequence is 11 residues long. Germline V CDR1 and CDR2: SGHRS, YFSETQ. CDR3 amino acids: CASSLWGEQFF. CDR3 DNA sequence: TGCGCCAGCAGCTTGTGGGGTGAGCAGTTCTTC. The full variable domain, its missing parts supplied by reference TRBV5-1 and TRBJ2-1, is KAGVTQTPRYLIKTRGQQVTLSCSPISGHRSVSWYQQTPGQGLQFLFEYFSETQRNKGNFPGRFSGRQFSNSRSEMNVSTLELGDSALYLCASSLWGEQFFGPGTRLTVL.

In DNA form, the CDR3 reads TGTGCCAGCAGAAACACAGGTGAAAAACTGTTTTTT. Translating gives CASRNTGEKLFF. The V gene is TRBV28, the J gene TRBJ1-4, with D maybe TRBD1 (5 bases). CDR3 length: 12 residues. Germline V gene lookup returns CDR1 MDHEN and CDR2 SYDVKM. V shed 6 bases and J shed 7 bases, with 9 bases lying between them. Full variable domain (outside the CDR3, taken from reference TRBV28 and TRBJ1-4): DVKVTQSSRYLVKRTGEKVFLECVQDMDHENMFWYRQDPGLGLRLIYFSYDVKMKEKGDIPEGYSVSREKKERFSLILESASTNQTSMYLCASRNTGEKLFFGSGTQLSVL.

This chain links TRBV28 with TRBJ1-2, with unresolved D. CDR3 size: 12 residues. Per the germline V gene, CDR1 is MDHEN and CDR2 is SYDVKM. V was shortened by 5 bases and J by 4 bases, with 8 bases between the two germline ends. The DNA for the CDR3 is TGTGCCAGCAGTCCCCCGACCTATGGCTACACCTTC. Its protein product is CASSPPTYGYTF.

The chain carries TRBV5-1 and TRBJ2-3; tentative D call: TRBD1 (5 bases). CDR1 and CDR2 (germline): SGHRS, YFSETQ. V lost 0 bases, J lost 4 bases, and 9 bases lay in between. This CDR3 contains 14 residues. The CDR3 protein is CASSLEPGSDTQYF. In DNA, the CDR3 is TGCGCCAGCAGCTTGGAGCCAGGGTCAGATACGCAGTATTTT.

To note about this clone: A far larger clone differs by one base, so this is likely a read error. This sequence joins TRBV7-2 and TRBJ2-3, with 14 positions matching TRBD2. Germline V gives CDR1 SGHTA, CDR2 FQGNSA. This CDR3 spans 17 amino acids. This chain's CDR3 is CASSHRTSGRNADAQYF. The CDR3 nucleotides are TGTGCCAGCAGCCATCGGACTAGCGGGAGGAACGCAGATGCGCAGTATTTT.

The gene calls are TRBV4-1 and TRBJ2-1, with 15 bases identical to TRBD2. After removal of 1 base from V and 5 bases from J, the junction contained 18 bases not matched to a gene. This CDR3 has 22 residues. CDR1 is MGHRA, CDR2 YSYEKL, per germline. CDR3 loop: CASSQVRITGLAGGPGNNEQFF. Written as DNA, the CDR3 is TGCGCCAGCAGCCAAGTCCGGATTACTGGACTAGCGGGAGGGCCGGGAAACAATGAGCAGTTCTTC.

The genes are TRBV18 and TRBJ1-2; D remains unclear. V lost 5 bases to trimming and J lost 5 bases, with 15 bases between them. The CDR3 runs 14 residues. CDR1 is KGHSH and CDR2 is LQKENI in the germline V gene. Written as DNA, the CDR3 is TGTGCCAGCTCATCCTCCACGGGTGGGTATGGCTACACCTTC. It specifies CASSSSTGGYGYTF. Supplemented by reference TRBV18 and TRBJ1-2, the full variable domain reads NAGVMQNPRHLVRRRGQEARLRCSPMKGHSHVYWYRQLPEEGLKFMVYLQKENIIDESGMPKERFSAEFPKEGPSILRIQQVVRGDSAAYFCASSSSTGGYGYTFGSGTRLTVV.

This clone has more than one count but fewer than ten. It differs at one base from a far larger clone, so likely a read error. The sample holds other DNA sequences that translate to the same CDR3. This chain links TRBV7-3 with TRBJ1-2; 7 bases align to TRBD1. The CDR3 consists of 14 residues. Germline trimming cut 5 bases from V and 7 bases from J; bases unmatched to any gene: 10. In germline, CDR1 is SGHTA, CDR2 FQGTGA. The CDR3 sequence is CASSPQGEGVGYTF. CDR3 DNA: TGTGCCAGCAGCCCCCAGGGGGAGGGGGTTGGCTACACCTTC.

As concerns this clone: The same CDR3 can be traced to other DNA sequences in this sample. The chain recombines TRBV28 with TRBJ2-3; D remains ambiguous. CDR3 length equals 13 residues. Trimming shortened V by 5 bases and J by 0 bases, and 6 bases separated the two germline ends. The germline CDR1 and CDR2 sequences are MDHEN and SYDVKM. CDR3 sequence: CASSPPSTDTQYF. Written as DNA, the CDR3 is TGTGCCAGCAGTCCTCCGAGCACAGATACGCAGTATTTT.

As regards this clone: With a far larger clone one base away, a read error is the likely cause. The gene calls are TRBV30 and TRBJ2-5; 10 bases map to TRBD2. The CDR3 is 14 residues long. From germline, CDR1 is GTSNPN and CDR2 SVGIG (reference sequence). With V trimmed by 4 bases and J by 5 bases, 7 bases remained unmatched. This CDR3 reads CAWTSGSFRETQYF. The CDR3 nucleotides read TGTGCCTGGACTAGCGGGAGCTTTCGGGAGACCCAGTACTTC.

The chain uses TRBV5-1 and TRBJ2-7, with unresolved D. Trimming pared 7 bases from V and 0 bases from J, leaving 17 bases between. This CDR3 comprises 15 residues. Per the germline V gene, CDR1 is SGHRS and CDR2 is YFSETQ. The CDR3 DNA reads TGCGCCAGCTCCCTCCGTGCCGGTAACTCCTACGAGCAGTACTTC. Protein product: CASSLRAGNSYEQYF.

The chain has TRBV30 and TRBJ2-7, with 8 nucleotides matching TRBD1. CDR3 length equals 13 residues. Trimming at V came to 3 bases and at J to 3 bases, leaving 4 bases not matched to a gene. Germline CDR1 and CDR2: GTSNPN and SVGIG (reference sequence). The CDR3 loop reads CAWRQGGNYEQYF. The CDR3 DNA reads as TGTGCCTGGAGACAGGGGGGCAACTACGAGCAGTACTTC.

V is TRBV11-2 and J is TRBJ1-1; no clear D. Trimming removed 0 bases at V and 4 bases at J, with 12 bases between. This CDR3 spans 15 amino acids. The germline V gene has CDR1 SGHAT and CDR2 FQNNGV. The CDR3 region is CASSLDHADGTEAFF. CDR3 DNA: TGTGCCAGCAGCTTAGATCACGCGGATGGCACTGAAGCTTTCTTT.

The rearrangement joins TRBV6-4 to TRBJ2-1; D ambiguous. Trimming shortened V by 3 bases and J by 7 bases, and 10 bases separated the two germline ends. The CDR3 loop spans 13 amino acids. Germline loops: CDR1 MRHNA, CDR2 SNTAGT. The CDR3 here is CASSEAPLNEQFF. The CDR3 DNA follows: TGTGCCAGCAGTGAAGCCCCTTTGAATGAGCAGTTCTTC.

In the case of this clone: A much bigger clone sits one base away, suggesting this may be a read error. J is TRBJ1-5 and V is TRBV7-9, with 7 nucleotides matching TRBD1. The J call may be in error: the DNA end matches TRBJ2-3 better. The CDR3 spans 14 residues. CDR1 and CDR2 (germline): SEHNR, FQNEAQ (reference sequence). The CDR3 sequence is CASSIGTVNQPQYF. In nucleotides, the CDR3 is TGTGCCAGCAGCATCGGGACAGTCAATCAGCCCCAGTATTTT.

The gene calls are TRBV5-4 and TRBJ1-1; D gene uncertain. From germline, CDR1 is SGHNT and CDR2 YYREEE (reference sequence). The V end was cut by 1 base, the J end by 4 bases, with 11 bases between. The CDR3 runs to 14 residues. CDR3 protein: CASSLLAEGTEAFF. As DNA, the CDR3 is TGTGCCAGCAGCTTGCTAGCAGAGGGCACTGAAGCTTTCTTT.

In the case of this clone: This likely reflects a read error, since a far larger clone is one base away. The chain is built from TRBV9 and TRBJ1-2; D is uncertain. Germline CDR1 is SGDLS and CDR2 is YYNGEE. This CDR3 is 15 amino acids long. Written as DNA, the CDR3 is TGTGCCAGCATCGTAGAGGGTGTGCTGGGCTATGGCTACACCTTC. Encoded protein: CASIVEGVLGYGYTF.

The chain links TRBV27 to TRBJ1-5; 8 positions agree with TRBD1. After removal of 3 bases from V and 6 bases from J, the junction contained 4 bases not matched to a gene. The CDR3 has 14 amino acids. The germline gives CDR1 MNHEY, CDR2 SMNVEV (reference sequence). The DNA of the CDR3 is TGTGCCAGCAGTTTTTCAGGGGGCGGTCAGCCCCAGCATTTT. This encodes CASSFSGGGQPQHF.

This clone has a handful of counts. The V gene is TRBV27, the J gene TRBJ2-7; D gene ambiguous. Germline CDR1 reads MNHEY; CDR2 reads SMNVEV (reference sequence). The CDR3 length is 16 residues. Between the trimmed V and J ends, which lost 0 bases and 4 bases, there was a span of 16 bases. CDR3 bases: TGTGCCAGCAGTTTATCTGGCTACCCAGACCTTTACGAGCAGTACTTC. Encoded protein: CASSLSGYPDLYEQYF.

This chain uses TRBV6-1 with TRBJ2-7, with D possibly being TRBD2 (6 bases). Germline CDR1 and CDR2: MNHNS and SASEGT. V lost 8 bases, J lost 6 bases, and 20 bases lay in between. The CDR3 loop spans 14 amino acids. For the CDR3, the DNA is TGTGCCAGCCATACTGCGGGACGGCAAGGCGAGCAGTACTTC. Protein product: CASHTAGRQGEQYF.

The rearrangement links TRBV27 to TRBJ2-2, with 16 bases aligning to TRBD2. CDR3 length: 18 amino acids. The germline V gene encodes CDR1 MNHEY and CDR2 SMNVEV (reference sequence). The J segment lost 5 bases and the V segment lost 5 bases, leaving 8 bases of the junction unmatched. The CDR3 reads CASSLSGTSGRVTGELFF. CDR3 bases: TGTGCCAGCAGTCTCTCCGGGACTAGCGGGAGGGTTACCGGGGAGCTGTTTTTT.

In its sample, this clone was seen a few times. The chain joins TRBV4-2 to TRBJ2-5, with D possibly TRBD2 on 5 matching bases. V was pared by 0 bases and J by 5 bases, with 13 bases between. The CDR3 has 15 residues. CDR1 is LGHNA, CDR2 YNFKEQ, per germline. Here the CDR3 reads CASSQDARDGETQYF. DNA for the CDR3: TGTGCCAGCAGCCAAGATGCCCGGGATGGGGAGACCCAGTACTTC.

The rearrangement joins TRBV29-1 to TRBJ2-2; 9 bases agree with TRBD1. The V and J ends lost 6 bases and 11 bases, in that order; junction bases with no gene match: 10. The CDR3 totals 13 residues. Germline V gene lookup returns CDR1 SQVTM and CDR2 ANQGSEA. CDR3 region: CSVSSGTGKELFF. The CDR3 DNA sequence: TGCAGCGTCTCTTCCGGGACAGGGAAAGAGCTGTTTTTT.